Following are 13 T cell receptor beta chains from one sample sequenced in a study of response to subunit inactivated influenza vaccine. Each CDR3 protein gets one entry after TCRdb re-called the RT-PCR reads with MiXCR. There are about 500,000 distinct CDR3 sequences in the sample; approximately 7.8% occur only once, and 13% lies in the top ten. The material was PBMCs from blood, obtained around 2 years after vaccination. The receptors here all came from a man aged 50 to 75 who received an inactivated influenza vaccine.

Note on this clonotype: A read error may account for a junction end that differs from germline. The V and J genes are TRBV28 and TRBJ2-3; 8 positions match TRBD2. The germline CDR1 and CDR2 sequences are MDHEN and SYDVKM. CDR3 length equals 14 residues. CDR3: CASSSPAWGGRLSF. The DNA for the CDR3 is TGTGCCAGCAGTTCCCCCGCGTGGGGCGGGAGGCTGTCTTTT.

This chain links TRBV20-1 with TRBJ2-7, with 10 bases identical to TRBD1. The J segment lost 3 bases and the V segment lost 0 bases, leaving 11 bases of the junction unmatched. This CDR3 comprises 17 residues. Per germline, CDR1 DFQATT and CDR2 SNEGSKA (reference sequence). Written as DNA, the CDR3 is TGCAGTGCTAGAGATCATTCGCGGGGGACAGGGGACTACGAGCAGTACTTC. Its protein is CSARDHSRGTGDYEQYF.

The table lists this clonotype with many counts. The chain uses TRBV5-4 and TRBJ2-3; 11 bases align to TRBD2. Germline CDR1 SGHNT, CDR2 YYREEE (reference sequence). After removal of 5 bases from V and 0 bases from J, the junction contained 11 bases not matched to a gene. This CDR3 contains 18 residues. The CDR3 sequence is CASSPSLAGGPSTDTQYF. CDR3 in DNA: TGTGCCAGCAGTCCTTCTCTAGCGGGAGGACCTAGCACAGATACGCAGTATTTT. The full variable domain, with the rest looked up from reference TRBV5-4 and TRBJ2-3, is ETGVTQSPTHLIKTRGQQVTLRCSSQSGHNTVSWYQQALGQGPQFIFQYYREEENGRGNFPPRFSGLQFPNYSSELNVNALELDDSALYLCASSPSLAGGPSTDTQYFGPGTRLTVL.

This clonotype has a handful of counts. V usage is TRBV21-1 and J usage is TRBJ2-1; the table's D call TRBD2 went unverified against the DNA. TRBV21-1 is noted as a pseudogene. The CDR3 consists of 23 residues. The CDR3 sequence is CASSARPAGGKFHRLSSYNEQFF. DNA of the CDR3: TGTGCCAGCAGCGCCAGGCCAGCGGGAGGGAAATTCCACCGCCTTAGCTCCTACAATGAGCAGTTCTTC.

This clonotype was detected only a few times. J is TRBJ2-1 and V is TRBV9; 12 bases map to TRBD2. CDR1 SGDLS and CDR2 YYNGEE come from the germline V gene. The CDR3 is made up of 17 amino acids. The V and J ends lost 4 bases and 2 bases, in that order; junction bases with no gene match: 7. The chain's CDR3 is CASSTTSGRLTYNEQFF. The CDR3 DNA is TGTGCCAGCAGCACCACTAGCGGGAGGCTTACCTACAATGAGCAGTTCTTC.

This chain joins TRBV20-1 and TRBJ2-7; 10 bases are a match to TRBD1. With 3 bases clipped from V and 4 bases from J, the junction kept 6 bases outside the gene matches. This CDR3 contains 14 residues. Germline-derived CDR1 and CDR2 are DFQATT and SNEGSKA (reference sequence). DNA of the CDR3: TGCAGTGCTAGTGGGACAGGGGAGGGGTACGAGCAGTACTTC. Translated: CSASGTGEGYEQYF.

This clonotype has only a few counts. J is TRBJ1-5 and V is TRBV10-3; TRBD1 is a possible D gene (5 bases). Germline V CDR1 and CDR2: ENHRY, SYGVKD. This CDR3 has 16 residues. Trimming took off 6 bases at V and 1 base at J, with 16 bases between the two ends. CDR3 coding DNA: TGTGCCATCAGCGGGGGGTCTCCGAAAAGCAATCAGCCCCAGCATTTT. The encoded protein is CAISGGSPKSNQPQHF.

This chain connects TRBV28 to TRBJ2-7; tentative D call: TRBD2 (5 bases). This CDR3 has 10 amino acids. Between the trimmed V and J ends, which lost 10 bases and 8 bases, there was a span of 12 bases. Germline V gives CDR1 MDHEN, CDR2 SYDVKM. CDR3 DNA: TGTGCCACCAACGCCGGGAAGCAGTACTTC. This sequence encodes CATNAGKQYF.

This rearrangement joins TRBV5-6 to TRBJ1-1; maybe TRBD1 (5 bases). The ends were cut back, 2 bases at V and 0 bases at J, with 14 bases in the middle. Germline loops: CDR1 SGHDT, CDR2 YYEEEE. This CDR3 region has 16 residues. The CDR3 region is CASSFYTGVMNTEAFF. CDR3 nucleotide sequence: TGTGCCAGCAGCTTCTACACAGGAGTTATGAACACTGAAGCTTTCTTT.

In this sample, this clonotype turned up a few times. The V and J genes are TRBV20-1 and TRBJ2-1, with 7 bases lining up with TRBD2. Trimming removed 6 bases from V and 2 bases from J; junction bases left unmatched: 10. CDR3 length equals 15 residues. CDR1 is DFQATT, CDR2 SNEGSKA, per germline (reference sequence). CDR3 in DNA: TGCAGTGCAAAGGGAGCTAGCGGAGCCTACAATGAGCAGTTCTTC. Translated, it gives CSAKGASGAYNEQFF.

Only a few counts were recorded for this clonotype. This chain links TRBV9 with TRBJ2-3; D gene ambiguous. The CDR3 totals 14 residues. Per the germline V gene, CDR1 is SGDLS and CDR2 is YYNGEE. V shed 2 bases and J shed 0 bases, with 7 bases lying between them. The CDR3 nucleotides are TGTGCCAGCAGCGTCTTCTATAGCACAGATACGCAGTATTTT. This gives the protein CASSVFYSTDTQYF.

The V call is TRBV11-3, the J call TRBJ2-1; 8 nucleotides match TRBD2. CDR3 length: 15 amino acids. Germline V gene sequence: CDR1 SGHNT, CDR2 YENEEA. Trimming at V came to 5 bases and at J to 3 bases, leaving 6 bases not matched to a gene. The CDR3 region is CASSLATSGYNEQFF. The DNA for the CDR3 is TGTGCCAGCAGCCTAGCCACTAGCGGCTACAATGAGCAGTTCTTC.

In this sample, this clonotype turned up a few times. The chain links TRBV7-3 to TRBJ1-1, with 7 bases aligning to TRBD1. V dropped 8 bases and J dropped 10; count of bases not matched to a gene: 13. CDR3 length: 13 amino acids. CDR1 is SGHTA and CDR2 is FQGTGA in the germline V gene. The CDR3 region is CASAIGQGGSAFF. Written as DNA, the CDR3 is TGTGCCAGCGCAATCGGGCAGGGGGGATCAGCTTTCTTT.